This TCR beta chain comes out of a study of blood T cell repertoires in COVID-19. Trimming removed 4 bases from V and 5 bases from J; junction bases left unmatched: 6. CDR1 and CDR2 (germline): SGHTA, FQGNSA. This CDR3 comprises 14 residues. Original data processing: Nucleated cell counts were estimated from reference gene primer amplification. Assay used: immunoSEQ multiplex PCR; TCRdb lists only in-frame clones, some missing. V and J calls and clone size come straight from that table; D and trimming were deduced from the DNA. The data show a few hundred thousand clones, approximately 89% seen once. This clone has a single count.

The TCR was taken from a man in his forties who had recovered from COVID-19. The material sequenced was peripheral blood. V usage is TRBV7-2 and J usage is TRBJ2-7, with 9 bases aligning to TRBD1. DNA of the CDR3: TGTGCCAGCAGCTACAGGGGGCAAAAAAACGAGCAGTACTTC. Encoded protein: CASSYRGQKNEQYF.